Shown below are 28 T cell receptor beta chains from a single sample sequenced in a study of blood T cell repertoires in COVID-19. TCRdb keeps only in-frame clones here, not all; method: immunoSEQ multiplex PCR. The sample carries some 210,000 clones, roughly 89% recorded once. The sequencing input was peripheral blood. The receptor set was obtained from a man aged 55-75 years who had recovered from COVID-19.

The rearrangement joins TRBV1 to TRBJ2-7; the tabulated D call, TRBD1, remains unverified against the DNA. TRBV1 is deemed a pseudogene. The CDR3 runs 15 residues. The CDR3 DNA follows: TGCACCAGCAGCCAAGATCATACAGGGGCCTACGAGCAGTACTTC. Its translation is CTSSQDHTGAYEQYF.

The chain is built from TRBV6-5 and TRBJ2-7, with D possibly being TRBD1 (6 bases). Trimming took off 6 bases at V and 3 bases at J, with 15 bases between the two ends. This CDR3 comprises 14 residues. Per germline, CDR1 MNHEY and CDR2 SVGAGI. CDR3 residues: CASSVGTLFYEQYF. The CDR3 region has the DNA TGTGCCAGCAGCGTCGGGACACTGTTCTACGAGCAGTACTTC.

This clone was detected only once. The chain combines TRBV6-2 or TRBV6-3 with TRBJ2-1; 8 positions agree with TRBD2. Germline V gene lookup returns CDR1 MNHEY and CDR2 SVGEGT. CDR3 length: 15 residues. After removal of 5 bases from V and 3 bases from J, the junction contained 6 bases not matched to a gene. The CDR3 DNA reads TGTGCCAGCAGTAACCTAGCGGGCCACTACAATGAGCAGTTCTTC. Amino acid sequence: CASSNLAGHYNEQFF.

This rearrangement joins TRBV19 to TRBJ1-5; 8 nucleotides match TRBD1. Trimming took 4 bases from V and 6 from J; bases not matched to a gene: 5. This CDR3 region has 14 residues. Germline V gene lookup returns CDR1 LNHDA and CDR2 SQIVND (reference sequence). Here the CDR3 DNA reads TGTGCCAGTAGTACACCGACAGGGGCTCAGCCCCAGCATTTT. Translated: CASSTPTGAQPQHF.

Here the CDR3 DNA reads TGTGCCAGTACTGACCAGCCCGGGACAGGGGGCGCGGATGAAGCTTTCTTT. Protein: CASTDQPGTGGADEAFF. The chain recombines TRBV19 with TRBJ1-1; 12 bases align to TRBD1. After removal of 7 bases from V and 7 bases from J, the junction contained 16 bases not matched to a gene. CDR3 length: 17 amino acids. Germline CDR1 reads LNHDA; CDR2 reads SQIVND (reference sequence).

In this sample, this clone turned up a few times. The chain couples TRBV18 to TRBJ1-1; 8 bases are a match to TRBD1. The CDR3 sequence is 14 residues long. After removal of 4 bases from V and 3 bases from J, the junction contained 4 bases not matched to a gene. From germline, CDR1 is KGHSH and CDR2 LQKENI. The CDR3 nucleotides read TGTGCCAGCTCACTGGGACAGGTATACACTGAAGCTTTCTTT. Protein sequence: CASSLGQVYTEAFF.

The chain links TRBV4-2 to TRBJ2-5; 9 bases map to TRBD1. With V trimmed by 5 bases and J by 4 bases, 11 bases remained unmatched. The CDR3 is 16 amino acids. Germline CDR1 LGHNA, CDR2 YNFKEQ. CDR3 sequence (DNA): TGTGCCAGCAGCTACTCCCGGACAGGGGAGGGAGAGACCCAGTACTTC. Amino acids: CASSYSRTGEGETQYF.

The V gene is TRBV19, the J gene TRBJ2-7, with TRBD1 matching 8 bases. V lost 3 bases and J lost 2; bases outside the gene matches: 6. This CDR3 comprises 15 residues. From germline, CDR1 is LNHDA and CDR2 SQIVND (reference sequence). CDR3 amino acids: CASSITTGEAYEQYF. The CDR3 DNA sequence: TGTGCCAGTAGTATCACGACAGGGGAGGCCTACGAGCAGTACTTC.

The chain uses TRBV7-6 and TRBJ2-2; 8 bases are shared with TRBD2. Germline values: CDR1 SGHVS, CDR2 FNYEAQ. V lost 7 bases, J lost 0 bases, and 10 bases stayed unmatched. This CDR3 is built from 17 residues. Here the CDR3 DNA reads TGTGCCAGCAAACGTGGTAGCGGGGCTCCGAACACCGGGGAGCTGTTTTTT. Amino acid sequence: CASKRGSGAPNTGELFF. The full variable domain, with the rest looked up from reference TRBV7-6 and TRBJ2-2, is GAGVSQSPRYKVTKRGQDVALRCDPISGHVSLYWYRQALGQGPEFLTYFNYEAQQDKSGLPNDRFSAERPEGSISTLTIQRTEQRDSAMYRCASKRGSGAPNTGELFFGEGSRLTVL.

This chain links TRBV5-1 with TRBJ2-3; D gene unclear. CDR3 length: 15 residues. Germline assignment: CDR1 SGHRS and CDR2 YFSETQ. Trimming pared 0 bases from V and 4 bases from J, leaving 12 bases between. CDR3 in DNA: TGCGCCAGCAGCTTGGGTTACGGTGAGGCAGATACGCAGTATTTT. Its translation is CASSLGYGEADTQYF.

The rearrangement joins TRBV2 to TRBJ2-7; the match to TRBD2 covers 8 bases. With V trimmed by 5 bases and J by 1 base, 7 bases remained unmatched. This CDR3 region has 15 residues. Germline values: CDR1 SNHLY, CDR2 FYNNEI. CDR3 DNA: TGTGCCAGCAGTCCAGGCGGGGGGCTATCCTACGAGCAGTACTTC. As protein: CASSPGGGLSYEQYF.

This chain uses TRBV5-4 with TRBJ1-4; 7 bases align to TRBD1. With 2 bases clipped from V and 5 bases from J, the junction kept 6 bases outside the gene matches. CDR1 is SGHNT, CDR2 YYREEE, per germline (reference sequence). The CDR3 totals 15 residues. The CDR3 here is CASSFGTDVNEKLFF. CDR3 sequence (DNA): TGTGCCAGCAGCTTTGGGACAGACGTCAATGAAAAACTGTTTTTT.

This rearrangement joins TRBV27 to TRBJ1-6; D remains ambiguous. This CDR3 contains 18 residues. The V gene lost 0 bases and the J gene lost 2 bases, with 14 bases spanning the gap. Looked up from germline, CDR1 is MNHEY and CDR2 is SMNVEV (reference sequence). Here the CDR3 reads CASSLSVGRTTYNSPLHF. The CDR3 DNA follows: TGTGCCAGCAGTTTATCAGTGGGGAGAACGACCTATAATTCACCCCTCCACTTT.

The rearrangement joins TRBV3-1 (or the pseudogene TRBV3-2) to TRBJ2-7; 7 nucleotides agree with TRBD2. V was clipped by 0 bases and J by 6 bases; unmatched bases: 8. The V gene's germline CDR1 is LGHDT and CDR2 YNNKEL (reference sequence). The CDR3 is 15 amino acids. The CDR3 sequence is CASSQDIRLAGEQYF. CDR3 in DNA: TGTGCCAGCAGCCAAGATATTAGACTAGCCGGCGAGCAGTACTTC.

The rearrangement links TRBV4-1 to TRBJ2-3; the match to TRBD2 covers 7 bases. Germline V gene sequence: CDR1 MGHRA, CDR2 YSYEKL. V lost 0 bases and J lost 2; bases outside the gene matches: 11. This CDR3 spans 18 amino acids. CDR3 residues: CASSQDGPSGLLTDTQYF. In DNA form, the CDR3 reads TGCGCCAGCAGCCAAGATGGCCCTAGCGGCCTTCTCACAGATACGCAGTATTTT.

V is TRBV7-2 and J is TRBJ2-3, with D tentatively TRBD2 (5 bases). The length of the CDR3 is 17 residues. Trimming took 5 bases from V and 2 from J, leaving 20 bases between them. The germline V gene has CDR1 SGHTA and CDR2 FQGNSA. CDR3 bases: TGTGCCAGCAGCCGTCAAGGCACATTCGGGATCACAGATACGCAGTATTTT. Amino acids: CASSRQGTFGITDTQYF.

V gene TRBV11-2 combines with J gene TRBJ2-2; tentatively, D is TRBD1 (6 bases). Germline V lookup: CDR1 SGHAT, CDR2 FQNNGV. There are 14 residues in the CDR3. Between the trimmed V and J ends, which lost 7 bases and 5 bases, there was a span of 14 bases. The DNA for the CDR3 is TGTGCCAGCACCCGAAGACAGGCGACCGGGGAGCTGTTTTTT. Protein sequence: CASTRRQATGELFF.

Only one count was recorded for this clone. This sequence joins TRBV18 and TRBJ1-3; D is uncertain. CDR1 and CDR2 from the germline V gene are KGHSH and LQKENI. The V and J ends lost 0 bases and 2 bases respectively, with 8 bases between them. The CDR3 contains 15 residues. The CDR3 loop is CASSPPSVPGNTIYF. CDR3 in DNA: TGTGCCAGCTCACCACCTTCTGTTCCTGGAAACACCATATATTTT.

The CDR3 coding sequence is TGTGCCAGCAGCTCGGGGGAGACCCAGTACTTC. It yields the protein CASSSGETQYF. This chain connects TRBV7-7 to TRBJ2-5; a possible D gene is TRBD2 (5 bases). V lost 4 bases to trimming and J lost 5 bases, with 5 bases between them. This CDR3 has 11 residues. Per germline, CDR1 SSHAT and CDR2 FNYEAQ (reference sequence). The whole variable domain, remainder taken from reference TRBV7-7 and TRBJ2-5, is GAGVSQSPRYKVTKRGQDVTLRCDPISSHATLYWYQQALGQGPEFLTYFNYEAQPDKSGLPSDRFSAERPEGSISTLTIQRTEQRDSAMYRCASSSGETQYFGPGTRLLVL.

V is TRBV6-6 and J is TRBJ1-2; D perhaps matches TRBD1 (5 bases). Per germline, CDR1 MNHNY and CDR2 SVGAGI (reference sequence). The CDR3 is 13 residues long. V was clipped by 4 bases and J by 4 bases, with 10 bases between them. The CDR3 DNA is TGTGCCAGCAGTTTCGACAGCCTCTATGGCTACACCTTC. It is translated as CASSFDSLYGYTF.

The chain couples TRBV11-3 to TRBJ2-3; 11 nucleotides align to TRBD2. This CDR3 has 15 amino acids. Germline V gene sequence: CDR1 SGHNT, CDR2 YENEEA. Trimming took 5 bases from V and 3 from J; bases not matched to a gene: 4. CDR3 DNA sequence: TGTGCCAGCAGCCTCCGACTAGCGGGAACAGATACGCAGTATTTT. It codes for CASSLRLAGTDTQYF.

J is TRBJ2-3 and V is TRBV6-2 or TRBV6-3; TRBD1 matches at 9 bases. V dropped 4 bases and J dropped 0; count of bases not matched to a gene: 5. Germline V gene lookup returns CDR1 MNHEY and CDR2 SVGEGT. CDR3 size: 16 residues. The chain's CDR3 is CASSSPGTGSTDTQYF. CDR3 nucleotides: TGTGCCAGCAGTTCGCCCGGGACAGGGAGCACAGATACGCAGTATTTT.

This chain connects TRBV12-3 or TRBV12-4 to TRBJ1-1, with a possible D match to TRBD1 (6 bases). The CDR3 has 12 residues. V lost 8 bases and J lost 4, with 11 bases in between. The CDR3 is CASGGALTEAFF. The CDR3 bases are TGTGCCAGCGGGGGGGCGCTCACTGAAGCTTTCTTT.

The count of this clone is one. The DNA for the CDR3 is TGTGCCAGCAGTTTACCAGCGGGGGTATTCAATGAGCAGTTCTTC. It translates to CASSLPAGVFNEQFF. The V call is TRBV28, the J call TRBJ2-1; 8 bases agree with TRBD2. J gave up 6 bases and V 2 bases, and 6 bases lay outside the gene matches. The CDR3 sequence is 15 residues long. The germline V gene encodes CDR1 MDHEN and CDR2 SYDVKM.

The chain combines TRBV5-1 with TRBJ2-3; 13 bases are a match to TRBD2. The CDR3 sequence is 16 residues long. V trimming: 3 bases; J trimming: 5 bases; junction bases outside the gene matches: 6. The germline V gene encodes CDR1 SGHRS and CDR2 YFSETQ. The DNA of the CDR3 is TGCGCCAGCAGCTACCCCGGGACTAGCGGGATAGATACGCAGTATTTT. Protein: CASSYPGTSGIDTQYF.

The chain combines TRBV7-8 with TRBJ1-2; TRBD1 might be the D (6 bases). Trimming took off 6 bases at V and 7 bases at J, with 15 bases between the two ends. The CDR3 is made up of 13 amino acids. Germline V gene sequence: CDR1 SGHVS, CDR2 FQNEAQ. The CDR3 loop is CASSIQGYGGYTF. The CDR3 DNA follows: TGTGCCAGCAGTATACAGGGCTATGGTGGCTACACCTTC.

The chain has TRBV3-1 (or the pseudogene TRBV3-2) and TRBJ1-1, with a weak D call TRBD1 (5 bases). Germline V lookup: CDR1 LGHDT, CDR2 YNNKEL (reference sequence). The V end was cut by 2 bases, the J end by 1 base, with 17 bases between. The CDR3 consists of 17 residues. The CDR3 DNA reads TGTGCCAGCAGCCAACGTCGGGGGGTGGTCGCGAACACTGAAGCTTTCTTT. Protein product: CASSQRRGVVANTEAFF.

The V and J genes are TRBV13 and TRBJ2-1; no clear D. Germline CDR1 PRHDT, CDR2 FYEKMQ (reference sequence). The V gene lost 3 bases and the J gene lost 0 bases, with 9 bases spanning the gap. The CDR3 sequence is 15 residues long. CDR3 protein: CASSLASFSYNEQFF. DNA of the CDR3: TGTGCCAGCAGCTTGGCTTCCTTCTCCTACAATGAGCAGTTCTTC.